These 26 T cell receptor beta chains were sequenced from one sample in a study of blood T cell repertoires in COVID-19. Assay used: immunoSEQ multiplex PCR; TCRdb lists only in-frame clones, some missing. The sample consists of roughly 180,000 clones, 82% of them appearing once. Material: PBMCs or T cells enriched from blood (not recorded which). These receptor sequences come from a man aged 35-49 years who had recovered from COVID-19.

The chain has TRBV6-1 and TRBJ2-7; TRBD1 matches at 8 bases. Germline V gives CDR1 MNHNS, CDR2 SASEGT. Trimming at V came to 1 base and at J to 6 bases, leaving 8 bases not matched to a gene. This CDR3 has 15 residues. The CDR3 region has the DNA TGTGCCAGCAGTGAAGGGACAGGGTGGCTCTCCGAGCAGTACGTC. Its translation is CASSEGTGWLSEQYV.

J is TRBJ1-2 and V is TRBV19; maybe TRBD1 (6 bases). Germline V CDR1 and CDR2: LNHDA, SQIVND (reference sequence). The CDR3 consists of 14 residues. Trimming stripped 2 bases from V and 2 bases from J, with 9 bases between. The CDR3 nucleotides are TGTGCCAGTAGTATATCAGGGGCCAACTATGGCTACACCTTC. Its protein product is CASSISGANYGYTF.

The V gene is TRBV27, the J gene TRBJ1-2; D gene unclear. CDR1 is MNHEY and CDR2 is SMNVEV in the germline V gene (reference sequence). The CDR3 totals 13 residues. Trimming took 6 bases from V and 3 from J, leaving 11 bases between them. CDR3 DNA sequence: TGTGCCAGCAGGTCCAGACGGGACTATGGCTACACCTTC. Translated: CASRSRRDYGYTF.

V is TRBV5-1 and J is TRBJ2-2, with TRBD2 matching over 11 bases. CDR3 size: 15 residues. J gave up 2 bases and V 6 bases, and 3 bases lay outside the gene matches. Germline V CDR1 and CDR2: SGHRS, YFSETQ. This CDR3 reads CASKGLAENTGELFF. In nucleotides, the CDR3 is TGCGCCAGCAAGGGACTAGCGGAAAACACCGGGGAGCTGTTTTTT.

This clone was observed a handful of times. The chain couples TRBV10-3 to TRBJ2-1; 13 nucleotides agree with TRBD2. The CDR3 covers 19 residues. Germline CDR1 ENHRY, CDR2 SYGVKD. V was pared by 3 bases and J by 0 bases, with 8 bases of the junction left unmatched. The CDR3 coding sequence is TGTGCCATCAGTGACCCGGGACTAGCGGGGCGGAGCTCCTACAATGAGCAGTTCTTC. It specifies CAISDPGLAGRSSYNEQFF.

For the CDR3, the DNA is TGTGCCAGCAGCCCTTCGACTAGGCTCTACGAGCAGTACTTC. Protein sequence: CASSPSTRLYEQYF. The J gene is TRBJ2-7, the V gene TRBV9, with D tentatively TRBD2 (6 bases). The CDR3 contains 14 residues. Per germline, CDR1 SGDLS and CDR2 YYNGEE. Between the trimmed V and J ends, which lost 4 bases and 3 bases, there was a span of 14 bases.

This sequence joins TRBV12-3 or TRBV12-4 and TRBJ1-2; unclear D gene. CDR3 length equals 12 residues. Between the trimmed V and J ends, which lost 6 bases and 6 bases, there was a span of 11 bases. CDR3 in DNA: TGTGCCAGCAGACACATGCTCGATGGCTACACCTTC. Its protein is CASRHMLDGYTF.

The chain is built from TRBV5-6 and TRBJ2-5, with 9 bases matching TRBD1. After removal of 4 bases from V and 4 bases from J, the junction contained 8 bases not matched to a gene. This CDR3 is built from 15 residues. Looked up from germline, CDR1 is SGHDT and CDR2 is YYEEEE. In nucleotides, the CDR3 is TGTGCCAGCAGCCCTATGACAGGGGGGGGAGAGACCCAGTACTTC. Its translation is CASSPMTGGGETQYF.

This sequence joins TRBV2 and TRBJ1-1; D not resolved. The V and J ends lost 5 bases and 0 bases respectively, with 16 bases between them. The CDR3 covers 16 residues. Germline loops: CDR1 SNHLY, CDR2 FYNNEI. CDR3 DNA sequence: TGTGCCAGCAGTAGGCCCTTGGGGAGCATGAACACTGAAGCTTTCTTT. Amino acid sequence: CASSRPLGSMNTEAFF. The full variable domain, rest sourced from reference TRBV2 and TRBJ1-1, is EPEVTQTPSHQVTQMGQEVILRCVPISNHLYFYWYRQILGQKVEFLVSFYNNEISEKSEIFDDQFSVERPDGSNFTLKIRSTKLEDSAMYFCASSRPLGSMNTEAFFGQGTRLTVV.

V usage is TRBV11-2 and J usage is TRBJ2-3; D gene ambiguous. Germline V gene sequence: CDR1 SGHAT, CDR2 FQNNGV. With 1 base removed from V and 1 base from J, the gap between germline ends came to 9 bases. This CDR3 has 15 residues. CDR3 nucleotides: TGTGCCAGCAGCTTAGGGCCGTTGGGCACAGATACGCAGTATTTT. The encoded protein is CASSLGPLGTDTQYF.

This rearrangement joins TRBV19 to TRBJ1-2; D is perhaps TRBD1 (5 bases). The germline V gene encodes CDR1 LNHDA and CDR2 SQIVND (reference sequence). Trimming pared 4 bases from V and 4 bases from J, leaving 22 bases between. There are 17 residues in the CDR3. The CDR3 DNA follows: TGTGCCAGTAGTACTCTCGTGACTGGAGGGGCTGGCTATGGCTACACCTTC. Amino acid sequence: CASSTLVTGGAGYGYTF.

DNA of the CDR3: TGTGCCAGTTTGCAGCGGGAGCAGTACGTC. This sequence encodes CASLQREQYV. The chain is built from TRBV19 and TRBJ2-7, with TRBD2 as a possible D gene (5 bases). This CDR3 has 10 residues. V lost 8 bases and J lost 7, with 9 bases in between. CDR1 LNHDA and CDR2 SQIVND come from the germline V gene (reference sequence).

The chain uses TRBV28 and TRBJ1-5; D is unresolved. Trimming removed 2 bases at V and 7 bases at J, with 15 bases between. The germline CDR1 and CDR2 sequences are MDHEN and SYDVKM. The CDR3 length is 15 residues. The CDR3 coding sequence is TGTGCCAGCAGTTTAGTTTCCGGGTCGGGACAGCCCCAGCATTTT. Its protein product is CASSLVSGSGQPQHF.

The chain combines TRBV11-2 with TRBJ1-1; tentatively, D is TRBD1 (5 bases). CDR3 length equals 15 residues. V lost 2 bases and J lost 3, with 13 bases in between. In germline, CDR1 is SGHAT, CDR2 FQNNGV. DNA of the CDR3: TGTGCCAGCAGCTTAAATGTCAGGGAAGACACTGAAGCTTTCTTT. This sequence encodes CASSLNVREDTEAFF.

This clone was picked up one time. V is TRBV5-1 and J is TRBJ2-5; 9 bases match TRBD1. The CDR3 has 15 amino acids. Germline V gene data show CDR1 as SGHRS and CDR2 as YFSETQ. V lost 3 bases, J lost 5 bases, and 8 bases stayed unmatched. CDR3 protein: CASSSQGALGETQYF. The CDR3, as DNA: TGCGCCAGCAGCTCACAGGGGGCGCTTGGGGAGACCCAGTACTTC.

In nucleotides, the CDR3 is TGTGCCAGCAGCTTGAGGGGAAACAGTGAAAAACTGTTTTTT. Amino acids: CASSLRGNSEKLFF. The V call is TRBV5-6, the J call TRBJ1-4; D is perhaps TRBD1 (5 bases). The CDR3 covers 14 residues. Trimming stripped 1 base from V and 7 bases from J, with 11 bases between. CDR1 is SGHDT, CDR2 YYEEEE, per germline.

This clone was found once. The genes are TRBV1 and TRBJ1-2. TRBV1 is shown as a pseudogene. This CDR3 has 16 residues. CDR3 nucleotide sequence: TGCACCAGCAGGCATTGCGGTTTGTGCGAGACCTATGGCTACACCTTC. Translation: CTSRHCGLCETYGYTF.

This clone was observed once. The chain has TRBV7-2 and TRBJ1-6, with no clear D. The CDR3 has 17 residues. The germline V gene encodes CDR1 SGHTA and CDR2 FQGNSA. V shed 1 base and J shed 3 bases, with 13 bases lying between them. CDR3 nucleotides: TGTGCCAGCAGCTTAGGTCCCCAGCAGCGCTATAATTCACCCCTCCACTTT. Residues: CASSLGPQQRYNSPLHF. The entire variable domain, with the rest obtained from reference TRBV7-2 and TRBJ1-6, is as follows: GAGVSQSPSNKVTEKGKDVELRCDPISGHTALYWYRQSLGQGLEFLIYFQGNSAPDKSGLPSDRFSAERTGGSVSTLTIQRTQQEDSAVYLCASSLGPQQRYNSPLHFGNGTRLTVT.

This sequence joins TRBV3-1 (or the pseudogene TRBV3-2) and TRBJ2-7; TRBD1 matches 10 bases. The CDR3 runs to 13 residues. Germline V gives CDR1 LGHDT, CDR2 YNNKEL (reference sequence). CDR3 nucleotides: TGTGCCAGCAGCCATGCCGGGACAGGGGAGATGGGCGTC. This gives the protein CASSHAGTGEMGV.

About this clone itself: Germline and junction disagree at one end, which may indicate a read error. The chain joins TRBV7-7 to TRBJ2-1; 11 bases map to TRBD2. Germline V gene sequence: CDR1 SSHAT, CDR2 FNYEAQ (reference sequence). The CDR3 covers 15 residues. DNA for the CDR3: TGTGCTAGCAGCTTACGACTAGCGGGGTCCCATGAGCAGTTCTTC. Its protein is CASSLRLAGSHEQFF.

The chain joins TRBV28 to TRBJ2-5; TRBD1 matches 7 bases. CDR3 size: 14 residues. V lost 4 bases, J lost 2 bases, and 4 bases stayed unmatched. The germline CDR1 and CDR2 sequences are MDHEN and SYDVKM. For the CDR3, the DNA is TGTGCCAGCAGTTCCCCGGACAGGCAAGAGACCCAGTACTTC. Encoded protein: CASSSPDRQETQYF. The full variable domain, its missing parts supplied by reference TRBV28 and TRBJ2-5, is DVKVTQSSRYLVKRTGEKVFLECVQDMDHENMFWYRQDPGLGLRLIYFSYDVKMKEKGDIPEGYSVSREKKERFSLILESASTNQTSMYLCASSSPDRQETQYFGPGTRLLVL.

CDR3 bases: TGCGCCAGCAGCCAAGATGAGACGGGGGGGGAGCTGTTTTTT. It codes for CASSQDETGGELFF. The rearrangement links TRBV4-3 to TRBJ2-2; a weak D match, TRBD2 (5 bases). The CDR3 covers 14 residues. V lost 0 bases to trimming and J lost 8 bases, with 10 bases between them. CDR1 is LGHNA and CDR2 is YSLEER in the germline V gene.

This chain joins TRBV28 and TRBJ1-3; D not certain. V was cut by 6 bases and J by 13 bases, with 16 bases left in between. The CDR3 is 12 residues long. Germline CDR1 MDHEN, CDR2 SYDVKM. CDR3 sequence: CASRSTGSPIYF. CDR3 DNA: TGTGCCAGCAGATCGACCGGGAGTCCTATATATTTT.

Remarks on this clone: An end of the junction does not agree with germline; a read error may underlie this. The chain uses TRBV12-3 or TRBV12-4 and TRBJ1-5; the D gene is possibly TRBD1 (6 bases). This CDR3 is built from 13 residues. CDR3 in amino acids: CASSAQGWDTKDF. DNA for the CDR3: TGTGCCAGCAGTGCCCAAGGATGGGACACCAAGGATTTT.

V usage is TRBV7-3 and J usage is TRBJ1-1; the D gene is possibly TRBD1 (5 bases). Germline V gene sequence: CDR1 SGHTA, CDR2 FQGTGA. V dropped 4 bases and J dropped 5 bases, with 8 bases sitting between them. The CDR3 length is 12 residues. This chain's CDR3 is CASSSGGTEAFF. The CDR3 coding sequence is TGTGCCAGCAGCTCCGGGGGGACTGAAGCTTTCTTT.

The rearrangement uses TRBV7-2 and TRBJ1-2, with no clear D. CDR3 length equals 14 residues. With 7 bases removed from V and 4 bases from J, the gap between germline ends came to 16 bases. CDR1 SGHTA and CDR2 FQGNSA come from the germline V gene. The CDR3 here is CASTPNTVLYGYTF. The DNA for the CDR3 is TGTGCCAGCACCCCCAATACAGTCCTCTATGGCTACACCTTC.